This T cell receptor beta chain is drawn from a study of OX40 agonist ivuxolimab in advanced cancers. Study-wide results and limits: There were, on average, more expanded clones in CD8+ T cells than in CD4+. CD4+ and CD8+ blood T cells expanded clonally by week 6 at 0.1 to 3.0 mg/kg.

Assay: immunoSEQ multiplex PCR; the TCRdb copy retains only in-frame clones and omits some. The sample holds under 70,000 clones, approximately 90% seen once. Note on this clone: The target antigen is unknown.

The CDR3 totals 14 residues. Unmatched junction bases numbered 5, after V lost 1 base and J lost 6 bases. Germline V gene lookup returns CDR1 MNHEY and CDR2 SVGAGI. This TCR was sampled from an adult with an advanced solid tumor such as melanoma, head and neck, liver or kidney cancer. The chain combines TRBV6-5 with TRBJ1-1; TRBD1 agrees at 7 bases. The specimen was CD4+ or CD8+ T cells sorted from blood, collected in a trial of the OX40 agonist ivuxolimab. This chain's CDR3 is CASSYFDRAPEAFF. In DNA, the CDR3 is TGTGCCAGCAGTTACTTCGACAGGGCCCCTGAAGCTTTCTTT.